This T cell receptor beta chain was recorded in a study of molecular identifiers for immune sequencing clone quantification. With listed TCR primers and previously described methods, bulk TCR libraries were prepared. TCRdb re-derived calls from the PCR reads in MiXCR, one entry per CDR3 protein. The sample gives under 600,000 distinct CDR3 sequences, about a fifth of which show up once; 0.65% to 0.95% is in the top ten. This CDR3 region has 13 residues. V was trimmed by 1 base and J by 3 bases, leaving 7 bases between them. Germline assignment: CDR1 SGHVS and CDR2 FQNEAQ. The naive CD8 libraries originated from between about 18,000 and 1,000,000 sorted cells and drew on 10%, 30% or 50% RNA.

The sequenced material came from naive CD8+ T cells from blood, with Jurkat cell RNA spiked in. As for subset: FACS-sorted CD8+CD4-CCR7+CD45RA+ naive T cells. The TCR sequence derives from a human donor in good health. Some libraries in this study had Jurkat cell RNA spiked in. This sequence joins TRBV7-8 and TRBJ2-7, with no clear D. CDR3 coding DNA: TGTGCCAGCAGCTTAGACGGATACTACGAGCAGTACTTC. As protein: CASSLDGYYEQYF.